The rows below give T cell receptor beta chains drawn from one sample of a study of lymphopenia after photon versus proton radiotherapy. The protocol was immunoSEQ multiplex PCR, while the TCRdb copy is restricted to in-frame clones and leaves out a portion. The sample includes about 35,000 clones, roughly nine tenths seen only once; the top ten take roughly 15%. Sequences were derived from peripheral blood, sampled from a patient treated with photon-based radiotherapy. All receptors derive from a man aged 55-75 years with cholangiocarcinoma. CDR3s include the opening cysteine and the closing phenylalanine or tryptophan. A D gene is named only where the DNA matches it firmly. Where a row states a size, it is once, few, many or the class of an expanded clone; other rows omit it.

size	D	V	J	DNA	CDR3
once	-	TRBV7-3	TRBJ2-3	TGTGCCAGCAGCCCCCTCGGGAGCGGGAGCACAGATACGCAGTATTTT	CASSPLGSGSTDTQYF
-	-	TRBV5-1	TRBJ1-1	TGCGCCAGCAGCCCGACAATCGGCACGAACACTGAAGCTTTCTTT	CASSPTIGTNTEAFF
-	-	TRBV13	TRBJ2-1	TGTGCCAGCGCACCCCAGGGGACCGGGGGTGAGCAGTTCTTC	CASAPQGTGGEQFF
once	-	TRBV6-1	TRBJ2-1	TGTGCCAGCAGTGAAAGCCGGCGTGCTGAGCAGTTCTTC	CASSESRRAEQFF
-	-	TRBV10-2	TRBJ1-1	TGCGCCAGCAGTGGGGGAGGGGGAATGAACACTGAAGCTTTCTTT	CASSGGGGMNTEAFF
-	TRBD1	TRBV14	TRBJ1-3	TGTGCCAGCAGCCAATCTAGACAGGGACGCTCTGGAAACACCATATATTTT	CASSQSRQGRSGNTIYF
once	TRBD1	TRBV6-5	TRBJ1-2	TGTGCCAGCAGTTACTCGAATGACAGGGCGGGCTACACCTTC	CASSYSNDRAGYTF
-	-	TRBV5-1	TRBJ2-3	TGCGCCAGCAGCTACACAGGCGGTCGAGATACGCAGTATTTT	CASSYTGGRDTQYF
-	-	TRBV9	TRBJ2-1	TGTGCCAGCAGCGTTGGGCAGGGGGGCTACAATGAGCAGTTCTTC	CASSVGQGGYNEQFF
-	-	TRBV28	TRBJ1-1	TGTGCCAGCACCCGGCCGGGGGCGGCAATCGCTGAAGCTTTCTTT	CASTRPGAAIAEAFF
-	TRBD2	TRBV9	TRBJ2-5	TGTGCCAGCAGCGTAGGTTTGACTAGCCCGGGACAAGAGACCCAGTACTTC	CASSVGLTSPGQETQYF
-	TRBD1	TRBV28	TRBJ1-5	TGTGCCAGCAAGACAGGGGGCGGCCAGCCCCAGCATTTT	CASKTGGGQPQHF
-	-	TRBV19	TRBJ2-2	TGTGCCACGGGTGGCAGGTCGAACACCGGGGAGCTGTTTTTT	CATGGRSNTGELFF
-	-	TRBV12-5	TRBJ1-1	TGTGCTAGTGGTTGGGACATGTTGAACACTGAAGCTTTCTTT	CASGWDMLNTEAFF
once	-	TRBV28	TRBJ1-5	TGTGCCAGCAGTCTAGGGGGTGCGTTCGACAATCAGCCCCAGCATTTT	CASSLGGAFDNQPQHF
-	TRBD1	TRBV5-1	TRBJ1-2	TGCGCCAGCAGCGTGATATTCGGACAGGGTGATGGCTACACCTTC	CASSVIFGQGDGYTF
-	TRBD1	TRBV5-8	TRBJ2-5	TGTGCCAGTTACCGTACAGGGGGTCTACCAGAGACCCAGTACTTC	CASYRTGGLPETQYF
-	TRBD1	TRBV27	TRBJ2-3	TGTGCCAGCAGTTTATTTCCAGGGGGTTCAGATACGCAGTATTTT	CASSLFPGGSDTQYF
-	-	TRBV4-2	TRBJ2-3	TGTGCCAGCAGCCAAGATCAAATGACTAGCACAGATACGCAGTATTTT	CASSQDQMTSTDTQYF
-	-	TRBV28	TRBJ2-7	TGTGCCAGCAGTTTAAGGGTAGGGTTATACGAGCAGTACTTC	CASSLRVGLYEQYF
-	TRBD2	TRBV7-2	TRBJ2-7	TGTGCCAGCAGCTTCGGACTAGCCAGAGAGCAGTACTTC	CASSFGLAREQYF
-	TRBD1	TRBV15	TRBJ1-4	TGTGCCACCAGCTCCAGGCTGGGACAGGGGGCTGGTAATGAAAAACTGTTTTTT	CATSSRLGQGAGNEKLFF
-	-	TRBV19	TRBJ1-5	TGTGCCAGTAACCCCACAGGTTATAGCAATCAGCCCCAGCATTTT	CASNPTGYSNQPQHF
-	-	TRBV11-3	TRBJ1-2	TGTGCCAGCAGCTTAAGAAACAAGGCCTATGGCTACACCTTC	CASSLRNKAYGYTF
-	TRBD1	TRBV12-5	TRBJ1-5	TGTGCTAGTGGTTTGGGGACAGGCGCATACAATCAGCCCCAGCATTTT	CASGLGTGAYNQPQHF
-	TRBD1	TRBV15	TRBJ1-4	TGTGCCACCAGCGGCCTGGGACAGCAGAATGAAAAACTGTTTTTT	CATSGLGQQNEKLFF
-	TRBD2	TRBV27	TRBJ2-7	TGTGCCAGCAGTTCCAACCAGGAATGGACTAGCGGGAGTAACGAGCAGTACTTC	CASSSNQEWTSGSNEQYF
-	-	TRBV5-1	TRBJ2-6	TGCGCCAGCAGCTTGGAGGGGACCGAATTTGTGTCTGGGGCCAACGTCCTGACTTTC	CASSLEGTEFVSGANVLTF
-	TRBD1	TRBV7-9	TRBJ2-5	TGTGCTCTCGGCGCCGGACAGGGTTATGAGACCCAGTACTTC	CALGAGQGYETQYF
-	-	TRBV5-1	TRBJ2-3	TGCGCCAGCAGCTTGGGAGTCCCTGGCACAGATACGCAGTATTTT	CASSLGVPGTDTQYF
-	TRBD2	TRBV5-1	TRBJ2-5	TGCGCCAGCAAGCTAGCGGGGGTTCCGGAGGGGACCCAGTACTTC	CASKLAGVPEGTQYF
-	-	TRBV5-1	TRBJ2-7	TGCGCCAGCAGCTTGGGACGAGAGGACGACGAGCAGTACTTC	CASSLGREDDEQYF
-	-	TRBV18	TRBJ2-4	TGTGCCAGCTCACCCCTAGCCAAAAACATTCAGTACTTC	CASSPLAKNIQYF
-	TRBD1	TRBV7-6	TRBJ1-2	TGTGCCAGCAGCTTAAAGACAGGGAACTATGGCTACACCTTC	CASSLKTGNYGYTF
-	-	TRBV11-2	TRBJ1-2	TGTGCCAGCAGCCTGATTATCGGCCTGGATGGCTACACCTTC	CASSLIIGLDGYTF
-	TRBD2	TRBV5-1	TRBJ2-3	TGCGCCAGCAGCTTGGCCAGCGGGGGTAGCACAGATACGCAGTATTTT	CASSLASGGSTDTQYF
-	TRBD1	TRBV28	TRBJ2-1	TGTGCCAGCAGTAATTCCGGGACAGTCTACAATGAGCAGTTCTTC	CASSNSGTVYNEQFF
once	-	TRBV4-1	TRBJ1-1	TGCGCCAGCAGTCAAAATCAGATGAACACTGAAGCTTTCTTT	CASSQNQMNTEAFF
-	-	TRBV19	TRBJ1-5	TGTGCCAGTACCCTGGGCGAAGGCGGGGGATGGGATAACAATCAGCCCCAGCATTTT	CASTLGEGGGWDNNQPQHF
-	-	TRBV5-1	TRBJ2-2	TGCGCCAGCAGCTACGGACAGGAGGGCGGGGAGCTGTTTTTT	CASSYGQEGGELFF
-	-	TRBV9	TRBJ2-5	TGTGCCAGCAGCGTCGGTTTGGAAGAGACCCAGTACTTC	CASSVGLEETQYF
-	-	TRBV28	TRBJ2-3	TGTGCCAGCAGTTTCCTAGGGTTCACAGATACGCAGTATTTT	CASSFLGFTDTQYF
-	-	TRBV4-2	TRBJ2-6	TGTGCCAGCAGCCAAGACCAAAGACTGAGCTCTGGGGCCAACGTCCTGACTTTC	CASSQDQRLSSGANVLTF
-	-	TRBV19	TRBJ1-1	TGTGCCAGTATAGGAAGTCATATCAACACTGAAGCTTTCTTT	CASIGSHINTEAFF
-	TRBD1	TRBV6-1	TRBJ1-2	TGTGCCAGCAAATTTCAGGGGACAGGCCTTTATGGCTACACCTTC	CASKFQGTGLYGYTF
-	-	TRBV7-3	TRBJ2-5	TGTGCCAGCAGCTTACAGGTCCAAGAGACCCAGTACTTC	CASSLQVQETQYF
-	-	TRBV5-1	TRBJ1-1	TGCGCCAGCAGCTTGCAACAGAACACTGAAGCTTTCTTT	CASSLQQNTEAFF
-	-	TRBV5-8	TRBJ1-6	TGTGCCAGCCAACCCAGGACCTATAATTCACCCCTCCACTTT	CASQPRTYNSPLHF
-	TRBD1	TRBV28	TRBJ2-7	TGTGCCAGCAGTTTACCCCGGGACAGGAGCTCCTACGAGCAGTACTTC	CASSLPRDRSSYEQYF
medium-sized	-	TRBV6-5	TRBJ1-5	TGTGCCAGCATGGACGGCCTCAATCAGCCCCAGCATTTT	CASMDGLNQPQHF
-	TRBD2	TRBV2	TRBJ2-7	TGTGCCAGCAGCCCCACGGGACTAGCGGCCTACGAGCAGTACTTC	CASSPTGLAAYEQYF
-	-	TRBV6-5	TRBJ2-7	TGTGCCAGCAGCCCGGGCCCAGCCTACGAGCAGTACTTC	CASSPGPAYEQYF
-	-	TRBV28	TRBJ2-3	TGTGCCAGCAGTTTCGGGTCGGGGATGGGCACAGATACGCAGTATTTT	CASSFGSGMGTDTQYF
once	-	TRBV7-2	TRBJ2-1	TGTGCCAGCAGCTTAAGTTCCCGAGCCTGGGATGAGCAGTTCTTC	CASSLSSRAWDEQFF
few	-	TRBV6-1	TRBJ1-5	TGTGCCAGCAGTGAAGCGCAATCCCAGCATTTT	CASSEAQSQHF
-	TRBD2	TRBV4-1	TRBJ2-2	TGCGCCAGCAGCCAAGATATAAGACTAGCGGGAGGGGGCGGGGAGCTGTTTTTT	CASSQDIRLAGGGGELFF